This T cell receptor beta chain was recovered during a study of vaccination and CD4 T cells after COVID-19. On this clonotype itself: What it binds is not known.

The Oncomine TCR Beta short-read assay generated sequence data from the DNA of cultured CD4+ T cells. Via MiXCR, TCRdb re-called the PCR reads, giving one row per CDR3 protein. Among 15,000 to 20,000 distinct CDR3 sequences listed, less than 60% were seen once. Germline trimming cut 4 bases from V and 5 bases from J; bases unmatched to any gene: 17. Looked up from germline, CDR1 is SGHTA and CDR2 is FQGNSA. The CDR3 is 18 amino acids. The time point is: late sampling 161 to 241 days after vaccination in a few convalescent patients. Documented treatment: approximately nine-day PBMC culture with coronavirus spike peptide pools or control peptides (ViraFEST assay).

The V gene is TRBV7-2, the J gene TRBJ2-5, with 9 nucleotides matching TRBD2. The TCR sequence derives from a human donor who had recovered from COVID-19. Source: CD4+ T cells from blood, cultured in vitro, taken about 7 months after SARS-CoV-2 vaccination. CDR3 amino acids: CASSSLGLAGPNWETQYF. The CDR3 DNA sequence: TGTGCCAGCAGCTCCCTAGGGCTAGCGGGACCCAATTGGGAGACCCAGTACTTC.